Here is one TCR beta chain with its context. The antigen is unknown. This CDR3 has 16 amino acids. V gave up 6 bases and J gave up 5 bases, with 19 bases separating them. The V gene's germline CDR1 is MGHDK and CDR2 SYGVNS. The data stem from a study of chemoradiotherapy in HPV16-positive cancers. Study context: Functional T-cell assays on a couple of HPV16-positive patients' cells defined candidate HPV-specific clones and common TCR motifs. Points from the study as a whole: Only a couple of HPV16-positive patients supplied the functional HPV-specificity definition. Non-HPV-specific T cells did not expand in tumors during treatment, whereas candidate HPV-specific clones and E7-related motifs did.

Sequencing was performed with immunoSEQ multiplex PCR; in TCRdb, only in-frame clones are kept and a portion is missing. The table shows fewer than 8,000 clones, with 85% to 90% occurring only once. This receptor was identified in a human donor with HPV-associated anogenital cancer. This specimen was acquired from a patient who underwent chemoradiotherapy. This rearrangement joins TRBV25-1 to TRBJ1-4; D call uncertain. As DNA, the CDR3 is TGTGCCAGCAGCAACTCTTATTGGAAACCGAATGAAAAACTGTTTTTT. This gives the protein CASSNSYWKPNEKLFF. The full variable domain, rest sourced from reference TRBV25-1 and TRBJ1-4, is EADIYQTPRYLVIGTGKKITLECSQTMGHDKMYWYQQDPGMELHLIHYSYGVNSTEKGDLSSESTVSRIRTEHFPLTLESARPSHTSQYLCASSNSYWKPNEKLFFGSGTQLSVL.